Many counts were recorded for the clone carrying this T cell receptor (beta chain). Its antigen is currently unknown. Trimming cost V 6 bases and J 8 bases, with 11 bases left between them. The CDR3 is 11 amino acids. Amplification targeted TCR beta CDR3 regions from RNA transcripts. The primer set for the first-round RT-PCR of the TCR CDR3 was HTBI. Each CDR3 protein gets one entry after TCRdb re-called the multiplex PCR reads with MiXCR. The repertoire holds some 550,000 distinct CDR3 sequences, with around 21% as singletons. The data originate from a study of T cells in Graves' hyperthyroidism and ophthalmopathy. General study points: The model made its ophthalmopathy prediction, and onset followed a median approximately 7 months later.

Sequencing was done on a sample of blood. The sequence was collected from a man between 18 and 35 years old with Graves' hyperthyroidism. The gene calls are TRBV12-3 or TRBV12-4 and TRBJ2-7; weak D call: TRBD2 (5 bases). CDR3 bases: TGTGCCAGCAGCGGGGTGGAGAAGCAGTACTTC. It yields the protein CASSGVEKQYF.